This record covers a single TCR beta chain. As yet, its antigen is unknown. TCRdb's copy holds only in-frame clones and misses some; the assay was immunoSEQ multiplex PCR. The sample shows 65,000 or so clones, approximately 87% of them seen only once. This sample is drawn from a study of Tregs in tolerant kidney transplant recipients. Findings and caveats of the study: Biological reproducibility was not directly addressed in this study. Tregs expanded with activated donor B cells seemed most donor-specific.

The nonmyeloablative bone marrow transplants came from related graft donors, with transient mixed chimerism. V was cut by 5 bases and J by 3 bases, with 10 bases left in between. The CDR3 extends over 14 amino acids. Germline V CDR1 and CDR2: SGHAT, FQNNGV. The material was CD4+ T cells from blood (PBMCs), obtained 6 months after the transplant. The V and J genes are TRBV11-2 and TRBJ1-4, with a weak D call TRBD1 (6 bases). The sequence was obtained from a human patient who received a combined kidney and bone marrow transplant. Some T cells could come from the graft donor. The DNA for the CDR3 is TGTGCCAGCAGCCTGGGACACGCTAATGAAAAACTGTTTTTT. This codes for CASSLGHANEKLFF. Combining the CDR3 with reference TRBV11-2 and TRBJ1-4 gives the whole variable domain EAGVAQSPRYKIIEKRQSVAFWCNPISGHATLYWYQQILGQGPKLLIQFQNNGVVDDSQLPKDRFSAERLKGVDSTLKIQPAKLEDSAVYLCASSLGHANEKLFFGSGTQLSVL.